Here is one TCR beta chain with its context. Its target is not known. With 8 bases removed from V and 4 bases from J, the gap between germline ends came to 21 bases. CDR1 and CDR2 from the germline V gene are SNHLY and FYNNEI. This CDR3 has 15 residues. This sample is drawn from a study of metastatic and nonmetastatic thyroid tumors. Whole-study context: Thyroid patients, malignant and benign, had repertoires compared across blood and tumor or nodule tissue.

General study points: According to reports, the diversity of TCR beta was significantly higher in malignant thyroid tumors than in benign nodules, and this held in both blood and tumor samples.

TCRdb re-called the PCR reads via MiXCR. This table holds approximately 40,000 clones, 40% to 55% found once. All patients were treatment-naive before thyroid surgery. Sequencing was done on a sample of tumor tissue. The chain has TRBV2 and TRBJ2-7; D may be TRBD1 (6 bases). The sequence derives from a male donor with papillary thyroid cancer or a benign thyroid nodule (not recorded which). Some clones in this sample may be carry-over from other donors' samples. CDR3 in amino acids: CASSGAGASPYEQYF. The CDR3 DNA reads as TGTGCCAGCTCAGGTGCAGGGGCCTCTCCTTACGAGCAGTACTTC. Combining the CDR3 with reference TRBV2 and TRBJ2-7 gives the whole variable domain EPEVTQTPSHQVTQMGQEVILRCVPISNHLYFYWYRQILGQKVEFLVSFYNNEISEKSEIFDDQFSVERPDGSNFTLKIRSTKLEDSAMYFCASSGAGASPYEQYFGPGTRLTVT.